Following are 21 T cell receptor beta chains from one sample sequenced in a study of CXCR3-negative and CXCR3-positive naive CD8 T cells. The study made its TRB cDNA libraries by 5' RACE, adding UMI labels. TCRdb re-called the 5' RACE reads and shows each CDR3 protein once, DNA omitted. The specimen's table records over 45,000 distinct CDR3 sequences. Sequenced: naive CXCR3- CD8+ T cells from blood. Subset meaning: CD45RO-CCR7+CD27+CD95- naive CD8+ T cells lacking CXCR3 (TNR3-). These receptors were obtained from a human donor in good health. Some clones in this sample may be carry-over from other donors' samples.

The chain combines TRBV9 with TRBJ2-1; the TCRdb D gene call, TRBD2, has no DNA to confirm it. CDR1 and CDR2 from the germline V gene are SGDLS and YYNGEE. This CDR3 has 15 amino acids. The CDR3 protein is CASSAALRPDNEQFF.

The chain couples TRBV12-3 or TRBV12-4 to TRBJ2-3; checking the TCRdb D call of TRBD1 is not possible without DNA. This CDR3 has 16 amino acids. CDR3 sequence: CASSPRDQPSTDTQYF.

The chain carries TRBV12-3 or TRBV12-4 and TRBJ2-7; TCRdb's D call of TRBD2 is untestable without DNA. This CDR3 has 15 amino acids. CDR3 region: CASMEESRSSYEQYF.

The chain recombines TRBV27 with TRBJ2-1. The CDR3 sequence is 14 residues long. Germline-derived CDR1 and CDR2 are MNHEY and SMNVEV (reference sequence). CDR3 residues: CASMIGGSYNEQFF.

The chain combines TRBV7-3 with TRBJ2-3; as DNA is missing, the TRBD1 call by TCRdb cannot be tested. The germline CDR1 and CDR2 sequences are SGHTA and FQGTGA. CDR3 size: 14 residues. Here the CDR3 reads CASSLIGNSDTQYF.

V and J are TRBV6-6 and TRBJ2-1; TCRdb picks TRBD2, but there is no DNA to check that call. The germline CDR1 and CDR2 sequences are MNHNY and SVGAGI (reference sequence). The CDR3 is 15 amino acids. This chain's CDR3 is CASTQGTHSYNEQFF.

The rearrangement links TRBV7-9 to TRBJ1-4; TCRdb's D gene call, TRBD1, goes unchecked for lack of DNA. The CDR3 totals 15 residues. Germline-derived CDR1 and CDR2 are SEHNR and FQNEAQ (reference sequence). The CDR3 region is CASSLPGTDNEKLFF.

The chain combines TRBV12-3 or TRBV12-4 with TRBJ2-1. The CDR3 covers 15 residues. CDR3 amino acids: CASSTSGRTYNEQFF.

The chain is built from TRBV12-3 or TRBV12-4 and TRBJ2-2. This CDR3 is 13 amino acids long. The CDR3 loop is CASHPREHGELFF.

The chain carries TRBV7-2 and TRBJ2-7. CDR1 SGHTA and CDR2 FQGNSA come from the germline V gene. The CDR3 loop spans 15 amino acids. Here the CDR3 reads CASSLAGGVSYKQYF.

The chain employs TRBV7-6 and TRBJ2-7. Germline lookup yields CDR1 SGHVS and CDR2 FNYEAQ. This CDR3 is built from 13 residues. CDR3 protein: CASSYGVTYEQYF.

The chain joins TRBV20-1 to TRBJ2-3; TCRdb outputs TRBD1, but without DNA this stays unchecked. The CDR3 runs 13 residues. The germline CDR1 and CDR2 sequences are DFQATT and SNEGSKA (reference sequence). Here the CDR3 reads CSARSRGRDTQYF.

The gene calls are TRBV7-9 and TRBJ2-3. The CDR3 spans 14 residues. The V gene's germline CDR1 is SEHNR and CDR2 FQNEAQ (reference sequence). CDR3: CASFGSGRTDTQYF.

V gene TRBV3-1 combines with J gene TRBJ2-3; TCRdb gives TRBD1 as the D gene, but with no DNA this cannot be confirmed. This CDR3 has 13 residues. Germline V gives CDR1 LGHDT, CDR2 YNNKEL (reference sequence). The CDR3 loop reads CASSQTGSDTQYF.

The chain links TRBV6-6 to TRBJ2-3; checking the TCRdb D call of TRBD2 is not possible without DNA. The CDR3 contains 19 residues. Germline V gene data show CDR1 as MNHNY and CDR2 as SVGAGI (reference sequence). CDR3: CASSVRLAGGTRGTDTQYF.

The rearrangement joins TRBV28 to TRBJ2-7; the TRBD1 assignment by TCRdb is unverifiable without DNA. This CDR3 region has 16 residues. Germline CDR1 reads MDHEN; CDR2 reads SYDVKM. The CDR3 reads CASTLPGAGLSYEQYF.

This chain links TRBV6-6 with TRBJ2-7; TCRdb's D gene call, TRBD2, goes unchecked for lack of DNA. The CDR3 spans 16 residues. Germline V gene data show CDR1 as MNHNY and CDR2 as SVGAGI (reference sequence). This CDR3 reads CASSYSLQGSRPEQYF.

The chain combines TRBV20-1 with TRBJ2-7. There are 14 residues in the CDR3. CDR1 DFQATT and CDR2 SNEGSKA come from the germline V gene (reference sequence). CDR3 region: CSARQLRGSYEQYF.

This chain joins TRBV4-3 and TRBJ2-2; TCRdb designates TRBD1, a call that cannot be tested without DNA. The CDR3 totals 16 residues. Germline CDR1 reads LGHNA; CDR2 reads YSLEER. CDR3 protein: CASSQAGTLNTGELFF.

This chain joins TRBV28 and TRBJ1-6. Germline V CDR1 and CDR2: MDHEN, SYDVKM. The CDR3 is 16 amino acids. CDR3 sequence reads: CASSIELSSYNSPLHF.

The genes are TRBV7-9 and TRBJ2-3; the D call of TRBD2 rests on TCRdb alone, since no DNA is present to check it. The CDR3 contains 21 residues. Germline assignment: CDR1 SEHNR and CDR2 FQNEAQ (reference sequence). CDR3 amino acids: CASSLSLGGLAAHDNGDTQYF. The variable domain in full, completed from reference TRBV7-9 and TRBJ2-3, reads DTGVSQNPRHKITKRGQNVTFRCDPISEHNRLYWYRQTLGQGPEFLTYFQNEAQLEKSRLLSDRFSAERPKGSFSTLEIQRTEQGDSAMYLCASSLSLGGLAAHDNGDTQYFGPGTRLTVL.